The text below deals with one T cell receptor (beta chain). With 1 base removed from V and 0 bases from J, the gap between germline ends came to 9 bases. The CDR3 sequence is 15 residues long. The germline V gene has CDR1 LNHNV and CDR2 YYDKDF (reference sequence). Per the original data handling: Scientists estimated how many nucleated cells there were by amplifying reference gene primers. Produced via immunoSEQ multiplex PCR; TCRdb's table is partial and in-frame only. That table is the source of V, J and clone size, and D and trimming were worked out from the DNA. This table has under 150,000 clones, about 82% appearing once. The sample originates from a study of blood T cell repertoires in COVID-19.

The sample was peripheral blood. The V call is TRBV15, the J call TRBJ1-2; D not resolved. The origin of this receptor is a woman of 80 years or more with active or convalescent COVID-19. The CDR3 nucleotides read TGTGCCACCAGCAGAGGTCGGAGAACTAACTATGGCTACACCTTC. It encodes CATSRGRRTNYGYTF.